The clone carrying this TCR beta chain occurred a few times. Its target is unknown. V shed 5 bases and J 5 bases; nucleotides not matched to a gene: 12. CDR3 length: 16 amino acids. Germline V gives CDR1 LGHNA, CDR2 YSLEER. The sample belongs to a study of vaccination and CD4 T cells after COVID-19. Study in general: Convalescent patients were SARS-CoV-2 positive by nasal swab PCR; several mild, one severe. Post-COVID draws came a median around 100 days after diagnosis (range 35 to 161).

The time point denotes: late sampling 161 to 241 days after vaccination in a few convalescent patients. Treatment specified: approximately 10-day PBMC culture with coronavirus spike peptide pools or control peptides (ViraFEST assay). Oncomine TCR Beta short-read sequencing was applied to DNA from cultured CD4+ T cells. TCRdb processed the PCR reads anew with MiXCR; each CDR3 protein has one entry. The sample consists of tens of thousands of distinct CDR3 sequences, 41% of them appearing once. Notes on the study in general: From a median of about 20 to 38, SARS-CoV-2-reactive clonotypes increased, though not significantly.

This receptor was taken from a human donor who had recovered from COVID-19. This chain joins TRBV4-3 and TRBJ2-5; 9 nucleotides line up with TRBD2. Sample: CD4+ T cells from blood, cultured in vitro, taken about 7 months after SARS-CoV-2 vaccination. The CDR3 DNA is TGCGCCAGCAGCACGGGGTGGCGGGAGGGCCAGGAGACCCAGTACTTC. Encoded protein: CASSTGWREGQETQYF.